The sequence of this T cell receptor (beta chain) was determined in a study of blood T cell repertoires in COVID-19. The CDR3 spans 15 residues. Libraries were prepared by immunoSEQ multiplex PCR; TCRdb keeps only in-frame clonotypes and omits some of them. The table has a few hundred thousand clones, 90% seen once; the top ten hold about 1%. This receptor was identified in a middle-aged woman with COVID-19, enrolled during active disease. Sequenced sample: peripheral blood. The chain carries TRBV21-1 and TRBJ1-1; the table names TRBD1, a call not compared with the DNA. TRBV21-1 is a recognized pseudogene. Written as DNA, the CDR3 is TGTGCCCGTAAACAGGGAAGGATGGTGAACACTGAAGCTTTCTTT. This codes for CARKQGRMVNTEAFF.